One and the same sample provided the 6 T cell receptor beta chains below, sequenced in a study of T cell responses to AZD1222 COVID-19 vaccine. TCRdb keeps only in-frame clones here, not all; method: immunoSEQ multiplex PCR. The sample gives 150,000 to 200,000 clones, 94% of which show up once; about 4.6% is in the top ten. The specimen comprised peripheral blood, sampled 28 days after the second AZD1222 dose. The receptors derive from an adult who received the AZD1222 COVID-19 vaccine.

The table lists this clone with a count of one. The V and J genes are TRBV11-2 and TRBJ2-7; D call uncertain. Germline V gene sequence: CDR1 SGHAT, CDR2 FQNNGV. This CDR3 has 15 residues. V shed 1 base and J shed 4 bases, with 14 bases lying between them. CDR3 DNA sequence: TGTGCCAGCAGCTTAGGTTTTAGCTCTTTGTACGAGCAGTACTTC. The encoded protein is CASSLGFSSLYEQYF.

This clone was found once. The chain carries TRBV28 and TRBJ1-5; 7 bases line up with TRBD1. The CDR3 consists of 15 residues. Trimming cost V 6 bases and J 6 bases; bases outside gene matches: 11. CDR1 and CDR2 (germline): MDHEN, SYDVKM. The chain's CDR3 is CASRGDRVFSQPQHF. The CDR3 DNA follows: TGTGCCAGCAGAGGAGACAGGGTATTCAGTCAGCCCCAGCATTTT.

This chain joins TRBV9 and TRBJ2-2; 12 bases are shared with TRBD2. The CDR3 contains 15 residues. From germline, CDR1 is SGDLS and CDR2 YYNGEE. Trimming cost V 3 bases and J 5 bases; bases outside gene matches: 2. The CDR3 DNA is TGTGCCAGCAGCGGTGGACTAGCGGGAACCGGGGAGCTGTTTTTT. Its translation is CASSGGLAGTGELFF.

This chain links TRBV9 with TRBJ1-2; a possible D gene is TRBD1 (5 bases). The germline gives CDR1 SGDLS, CDR2 YYNGEE. The CDR3 length is 15 residues. The V gene lost 0 bases and the J gene lost 0 bases, with 9 bases spanning the gap. The CDR3 loop reads CASSVAGRTNYGYTF. In DNA form, the CDR3 reads TGTGCCAGCAGCGTAGCGGGACGGACTAACTATGGCTACACCTTC. Full variable domain (missing parts from reference TRBV9 and TRBJ1-2): DSGVTQTPKHLITATGQRVTLRCSPRSGDLSVYWYQQSLDQGLQFLIQYYNGEERAKGNILERFSAQQFPDLHSELNLSSLELGDSALYFCASSVAGRTNYGYTFGSGTRLTVV.

This chain joins TRBV7-2 and TRBJ1-1; D call uncertain. CDR3 size: 13 residues. V gave up 5 bases and J gave up 7 bases, with 14 bases separating them. CDR1 is SGHTA, CDR2 FQGNSA, per germline. DNA of the CDR3: TGTGCCAGCAGCCCAGACTGGGCATTTGAAGCTTTCTTT. It yields the protein CASSPDWAFEAFF. The full variable domain, its missing parts supplied by reference TRBV7-2 and TRBJ1-1, is GAGVSQSPSNKVTEKGKDVELRCDPISGHTALYWYRQSLGQGLEFLIYFQGNSAPDKSGLPSDRFSAERTGGSVSTLTIQRTQQEDSAVYLCASSPDWAFEAFFGQGTRLTVV.

The rearrangement joins TRBV14 to TRBJ1-4, with no clear D. In germline, CDR1 is SGHDN, CDR2 FVKESK. The CDR3 runs to 15 residues. V dropped 3 bases and J dropped 2 bases, with 10 bases sitting between them. The DNA of the CDR3 is TGTGCCAGCAGCCAGTCAAGGGCCACTAATGAAAAACTGTTTTTT. It encodes CASSQSRATNEKLFF.